Following are 20 T cell receptor beta chains from one sample sequenced in a study of Graves' ophthalmopathy and Graves' hyperthyroidism. RNA transcripts provided the template for amplifying TCR beta CDR3 regions. Amplification began with first-round RT-PCR using HTBI primers, then second-round multiplex PCR was performed. TCRdb reprocessed the multiplex PCR reads via MiXCR and lists one record per CDR3 protein. Seen here are roughly 1.1 million distinct CDR3 sequences, about 40% observed once, and the top ten hold 11%. The sequenced sample was peripheral blood or thyroid tissue (not recorded which). The receptors come from an adult man with Graves' hyperthyroidism.

The chain has TRBV15 and TRBJ1-4; the D gene is possibly TRBD1 (5 bases). The germline V and J ends were trimmed by 5 bases and 5 bases, with 9 bases remaining between them. The V gene's germline CDR1 is LNHNV and CDR2 YYDKDF (reference sequence). The CDR3 runs 13 residues. The CDR3 DNA reads as TGTGCCACCAGCCCGGAGGGGAATGAAAAACTGTTTTTT. Its translation is CATSPEGNEKLFF.

The chain has TRBV5-1 and TRBJ2-7; D is perhaps TRBD1 or TRBD2 (5 bases each). The length of the CDR3 is 14 residues. CDR1 and CDR2 (germline): SGHRS, YFSETQ. Trimming stripped 0 bases from V and 5 bases from J, with 12 bases between. The CDR3 protein is CASSLEAGTHEQYF. The CDR3 DNA is TGCGCCAGCAGCTTGGAGGCAGGGACCCACGAGCAGTACTTC.

This clonotype was detected only a few times. The J gene is TRBJ2-7, the V gene TRBV6-6; 10 bases fit TRBD2. CDR1 MNHNY and CDR2 SVGAGI come from the germline V gene (reference sequence). This CDR3 spans 15 amino acids. V shed 2 bases and J 3 bases; nucleotides not matched to a gene: 4. The CDR3 DNA follows: TGTGCCAGCAGTTACGTGACTAGCGGGTTCTACGAGCAGTACTTC. Translating it yields CASSYVTSGFYEQYF.

At least ten counts were recorded for this clonotype. The V call is TRBV7-8, the J call TRBJ1-4, with D unresolved. CDR3 size: 14 residues. The germline V gene encodes CDR1 SGHVS and CDR2 FQNEAQ. The V gene lost 5 bases and the J gene lost 8 bases, with 15 bases spanning the gap. The CDR3 loop is CASSPNPSGEKLFF. The CDR3 nucleotides read TGTGCCAGCAGCCCCAACCCATCCGGGGAAAAACTGTTTTTT.

CDR3 coding DNA: TGTGCCAGCTTGGCGGGCAGGGGGGACCAAGAGACCCAGTACTTC. This encodes CASLAGRGDQETQYF. The chain has TRBV25-1 and TRBJ2-5, with D perhaps matching TRBD1 (7 bases). V dropped 8 bases and J dropped 0 bases, with 16 bases sitting between them. The CDR3 is 15 residues long. In germline, CDR1 is MGHDK, CDR2 SYGVNS.

This clonotype was seen ten or more times. The V call is TRBV19, the J call TRBJ1-4; D might be TRBD1 (6 bases). The V gene's germline CDR1 is LNHDA and CDR2 SQIVND (reference sequence). The germline V and J ends were trimmed by 5 bases and 5 bases, with 12 bases remaining between them. This CDR3 spans 14 amino acids. CDR3 in DNA: TGTGCCAGTAGTCCGGCCGGGACAAATGAAAAACTGTTTTTT. Translation: CASSPAGTNEKLFF.

This clonotype was seen a few times. The rearrangement joins TRBV28 to TRBJ1-4, with a possible D match to TRBD1 (6 bases). The length of the CDR3 is 13 residues. Per the germline V gene, CDR1 is MDHEN and CDR2 is SYDVKM. Trimming took off 7 bases at V and 5 bases at J, with 11 bases between the two ends. This CDR3 reads CASNDRTNEKLFF. The CDR3 nucleotides are TGTGCCAGCAATGACAGGACGAATGAAAAACTGTTTTTT.

Many counts were recorded for this clonotype. The V call is TRBV6-6, the J call TRBJ1-2; 7 positions match TRBD1. The length of the CDR3 is 15 residues. Trimming cost V 0 bases and J 4 bases; bases outside gene matches: 5. The germline V gene has CDR1 MNHNY and CDR2 SVGAGI (reference sequence). CDR3 amino acids: CASSYSSGQTYGYTF. CDR3 in DNA: TGTGCCAGCAGTTACTCGTCGGGACAGACCTATGGCTACACCTTC.

This clonotype showed up many times. The chain is built from TRBV9 and TRBJ2-6; 9 nucleotides align to TRBD1. The CDR3 has 21 residues. CDR1 is SGDLS and CDR2 is YYNGEE in the germline V gene. Trimming removed 1 base from V and 0 bases from J; junction bases left unmatched: 14. CDR3: CASSVSIDWSGQGSGANVLTF. CDR3 DNA sequence: TGTGCCAGCAGCGTATCGATAGATTGGTCGGGACAGGGCTCTGGGGCCAACGTCCTGACTTTC.

The table lists this clonotype with a count of one. J is TRBJ2-5 and V is TRBV7-9; 7 bases line up with TRBD2. The CDR3 runs to 15 residues. CDR1 and CDR2 from the germline V gene are SEHNR and FQNEAQ (reference sequence). Unmatched junction bases numbered 7, after V lost 5 bases and J lost 1 base. In DNA form, the CDR3 reads TGTGCCAGCAGCCCCTTCGGGGGGAGCCAAGAGACCCAGTACTTC. Translating gives CASSPFGGSQETQYF.

The CDR3 protein is CSVEDRGLFETLVAQETQYF. For the CDR3, the DNA is TGCAGCGTTGAAGATCGGGGACTGTTCGAAACGCTAGTGGCCCAAGAGACCCAGTACTTC. This chain uses TRBV29-1 with TRBJ2-5; maybe TRBD2 (6 bases). The V end lost 0 bases, the J end lost 1 base, and 27 bases lay between the germline ends. The CDR3 spans 20 residues. The germline gives CDR1 SQVTM, CDR2 ANQGSEA.

The V gene is TRBV4-3, the J gene TRBJ2-7, with TRBD2 matching 13 bases. The germline gives CDR1 LGHNA, CDR2 YSLEER. The trim removed 2 bases at V and 4 bases at J, leaving 11 bases unmatched. The CDR3 contains 18 residues. The CDR3 reads CASSQRLAGGVRAYEQYF. CDR3 sequence (DNA): TGCGCCAGCAGCCAAAGACTAGCGGGAGGAGTGAGGGCATACGAGCAGTACTTC.

This chain connects TRBV2 to TRBJ1-1; 7 positions agree with TRBD1. Trimming at V came to 3 bases and at J to 7 bases, leaving 5 bases not matched to a gene. Germline assignment: CDR1 SNHLY and CDR2 FYNNEI. The CDR3 totals 13 residues. The CDR3 protein is CASSERGHGEAFF. As DNA, the CDR3 is TGTGCCAGCAGTGAGAGGGGGCATGGTGAAGCTTTCTTT.

In this sample, this clonotype turned up many times. The V call is TRBV19, the J call TRBJ1-1, with D unclear. Germline V gene data show CDR1 as LNHDA and CDR2 as SQIVND (reference sequence). V dropped 3 bases and J dropped 4 bases, with 12 bases sitting between them. The CDR3 contains 14 residues. Written as DNA, the CDR3 is TGTGCCAGTAGTATTCCCAATTTGGTCACTGAAGCTTTCTTT. It is translated as CASSIPNLVTEAFF.

Here the CDR3 reads CASSIYWGREIGQETQYF. CDR3 DNA sequence: TGTGCCAGTAGTATTTACTGGGGGAGAGAGATCGGGCAAGAGACCCAGTACTTC. J is TRBJ2-5 and V is TRBV11-2; either TRBD1 or TRBD2 may supply D (5 bases each). Between the trimmed V and J ends, which lost 9 bases and 2 bases, there was a span of 28 bases. Germline V lookup: CDR1 SGHAT, CDR2 FQNNGV. The CDR3 is 18 amino acids.

The chain uses TRBV12-3 or TRBV12-4 and TRBJ1-5, with D perhaps TRBD1 (6 bases). The CDR3 totals 12 residues. The V gene lost 8 bases and the J gene lost 7 bases, with 12 bases spanning the gap. In nucleotides, the CDR3 is TGTGCCAGCGGCAACAGGGCGCAGCCCCAGCATTTT. Translated: CASGNRAQPQHF.

This clonotype was found many times. The gene calls are TRBV15 and TRBJ1-1; D gene unclear. V was clipped by 0 bases and J by 12 bases, with 11 bases between them. The germline V gene encodes CDR1 LNHNV and CDR2 YYDKDF (reference sequence). CDR3 length: 12 residues. The CDR3 protein is CATSRDHFVPFF. The CDR3 bases are TGTGCCACCAGCAGAGATCACTTTGTACCTTTCTTT.

As for this clonotype: A much larger clone lies one base from this, so it may be a read error. This chain links TRBV7-2 with TRBJ2-7; D unclear. This CDR3 has 12 amino acids. Trimming stripped 3 bases from V and 5 bases from J, with 8 bases between. In germline, CDR1 is SGHTA, CDR2 FQGNSA. The CDR3 spells CASSFSSDEQYF. For the CDR3, the DNA is TGTGCCAGCAGCTTCAGTTCCGACGAGCAGTACTTC.

This clonotype was seen repeatedly, ten times or more. This chain uses TRBV7-3 with TRBJ1-6; 7 bases fit TRBD1. The J segment lost 10 bases and the V segment lost 3 bases, leaving 6 bases of the junction unmatched. The germline CDR1 and CDR2 sequences are SGHTA and FQGTGA. The CDR3 loop spans 14 amino acids. The CDR3 DNA reads TGTGCCAGCAGCTTCGCAGGGGGGGACTCACCCCTCCACTTT. Protein: CASSFAGGDSPLHF. Full variable domain (rest looked up from reference TRBV7-3 and TRBJ1-6): GAGVSQTPSNKVTEKGKYVELRCDPISGHTALYWYRQSLGQGPEFLIYFQGTGAADDSGLPNDRFFAVRPEGSVSTLKIQRTERGDSAVYLCASSFAGGDSPLHFGNGTRLTVT.

This rearrangement joins TRBV29-1 to TRBJ1-2, with 8 bases lining up with TRBD1. The CDR3 loop spans 13 amino acids. The V gene's germline CDR1 is SQVTM and CDR2 ANQGSEA. The ends lost 5 bases at V and 4 bases at J; junction bases unmatched: 6. The CDR3 nucleotides are TGCAGCGTTCCCGGGACAGGATCCTATGGCTACACCTTC. The encoded protein is CSVPGTGSYGYTF.